These 9 T cell receptor beta chains originate from one sample sequenced in a study of blood T cell repertoires in COVID-19 (dated by TCRdb to 2019 to 2021). The library was built by means of the immunoSEQ multiplex PCR assay. The clones in this table, taken by TCRdb from immuneACCESS, are in-frame only. Not every clone is retained; where verified, under half of the shortfall comes from an unresolved V gene, and the cause of the rest is unknown. The sample has 100,000 to 150,000 clones on record, about 86% of them singletons. The top ten clonotypes cover about 8% of the sample. Sequenced: peripheral blood. All receptors derive from a man between 65 and 85 years old who had recovered from COVID-19.

The chain couples TRBV12-5 to TRBJ2-1; 7 bases fit TRBD1. Germline CDR1 is LGHNT and CDR2 is FRNRAP. The trim removed 2 bases at V and 9 bases at J, leaving 10 bases unmatched. The CDR3 extends over 15 amino acids. CDR3 DNA sequence: TGTGCTAGTGGTTTGATGACAGGGTTTCAGAGTGAGCAGTTCTTC. Protein: CASGLMTGFQSEQFF. The whole variable domain, remainder taken from reference TRBV12-5 and TRBJ2-1, is DARVTQTPRHKVTEMGQEVTMRCQPILGHNTVFWYRQTMMQGLELLAYFRNRAPLDDSGMPKDRFSAEMPDATLATLKIQPSEPRDSAVYFCASGLMTGFQSEQFFGPGTRLTVL.

This clone came up once. Additional DNA sequences in this sample encode the identical CDR3. The rearrangement links TRBV9 to TRBJ2-7; 8 bases agree with TRBD2. V was clipped by 2 bases and J by 0 bases; unmatched bases: 1. Germline V gives CDR1 SGDLS, CDR2 YYNGEE. This CDR3 contains 14 residues. The CDR3 DNA sequence: TGTGCCAGCAGCGTTAGCGGGACCTCCTACGAGCAGTACTTC. Translation: CASSVSGTSYEQYF.

The gene calls are TRBV20-1 and TRBJ2-2, with 10 bases aligning to TRBD2. Germline V gene sequence: CDR1 DFQATT, CDR2 SNEGSKA (reference sequence). The CDR3 loop spans 15 amino acids. Trimming at V came to 3 bases and at J to 4 bases, leaving 5 bases not matched to a gene. DNA for the CDR3: TGCAGTGCTAGTTCTAGCGGGAGCCTCACCGGGGAGCTGTTTTTT. Amino acid sequence: CSASSSGSLTGELFF.

This chain connects TRBV28 to TRBJ2-7; 15 positions match TRBD2. This CDR3 spans 18 amino acids. The germline CDR1 and CDR2 sequences are MDHEN and SYDVKM. Losses at the gene ends were 5 bases for V and 0 bases for J; bases not matched to a gene: 8. The CDR3 DNA is TGTGCCAGCAGTCCACTGGGACTAGCGGGAGGACACTCCTACGAGCAGTACTTC. Translated, it gives CASSPLGLAGGHSYEQYF.

The chain joins TRBV28 to TRBJ2-1; 7 nucleotides align to TRBD2. Germline lookup yields CDR1 MDHEN and CDR2 SYDVKM. The CDR3 consists of 14 residues. After removal of 2 bases from V and 9 bases from J, the junction contained 7 bases not matched to a gene. This CDR3 reads CASSLAAGEGEQFF. CDR3 coding DNA: TGTGCCAGCAGTTTAGCTGCGGGAGAAGGTGAGCAGTTCTTC.

CDR3 amino acids: CASSSRTSGGAESQYF. The CDR3 coding sequence is TGTGCCAGCAGCTCACGGACTAGCGGGGGTGCGGAGTCGCAGTATTTT. The chain combines TRBV7-3 with TRBJ2-3; 13 nucleotides line up with TRBD2. V lost 4 bases to trimming and J lost 10 bases; unmatched junction nucleotides: 11. The germline V gene has CDR1 SGHTA and CDR2 FQGTGA. The CDR3 length is 16 residues.

The chain employs TRBV5-4 and TRBJ2-1; maybe TRBD2 (7 bases). Germline-derived CDR1 and CDR2 are SGHNT and YYREEE (reference sequence). This CDR3 region has 12 residues. V was cut by 3 bases and J by 13 bases, with 14 bases left in between. The CDR3: CASSWGASGQFF. Written as DNA, the CDR3 is TGTGCCAGCAGCTGGGGGGCTAGCGGCCAGTTCTTC. Looking up the rest from reference TRBV5-4 and TRBJ2-1 gives the full variable domain: ETGVTQSPTHLIKTRGQQVTLRCSSQSGHNTVSWYQQALGQGPQFIFQYYREEENGRGNFPPRFSGLQFPNYSSELNVNALELDDSALYLCASSWGASGQFFGPGTRLTVL.

The chain is built from TRBV5-4 and TRBJ2-5, with 7 bases matching TRBD1. With V trimmed by 4 bases and J by 3 bases, 6 bases remained unmatched. This CDR3 is 14 amino acids long. Germline values: CDR1 SGHNT, CDR2 YYREEE (reference sequence). CDR3 in DNA: TGTGCCAGCAGCCCAGGGGGTTGGAAAGAGACCCAGTACTTC. Protein: CASSPGGWKETQYF.

J is TRBJ2-1 and V is TRBV11-3; TRBD2 agrees at 13 bases. V dropped 5 bases and J dropped 4; count of bases not matched to a gene: 5. Germline V lookup: CDR1 SGHNT, CDR2 YENEEA. The CDR3 loop spans 16 amino acids. The CDR3 DNA reads as TGTGCCAGCAGCCCTGGGGGACTAGCGGGGTACAATGAGCAGTTCTTC. Translating it yields CASSPGGLAGYNEQFF. Full variable domain (missing parts from reference TRBV11-3 and TRBJ2-1): EAGVVQSPRYKIIEKKQPVAFWCNPISGHNTLYWYLQNLGQGPELLIRYENEEAVDDSQLPKDRFSAERLKGVDSTLKIQPAELGDSAVYLCASSPGGLAGYNEQFFGPGTRLTVL.